Below are 6 T cell receptor beta chains sequenced from a single sample in a study of control samples from healthy donors and cancer patients. Clones were read by immunoSEQ multiplex PCR, and TCRdb kept only the in-frame ones, dropping some. Of more than 75,000 clones listed, roughly 80% are singletons. The sequencing input was PBMCs. The receptors were sampled from a man between 65 and 79 years old with lung cancer.

The CDR3 loop is CASGTGNTDTQYF. CDR3 bases: TGTGCCAGTGGGACAGGGAACACAGATACGCAGTATTTT. This chain joins TRBV9 and TRBJ2-3, with 9 bases aligning to TRBD1. This CDR3 spans 13 amino acids. V dropped 8 bases and J dropped 2; count of bases not matched to a gene: 3. CDR1 and CDR2 (germline): SGDLS, YYNGEE.

The chain couples TRBV7-3 to TRBJ2-5, with 9 bases that match TRBD2. The J segment lost 1 base and the V segment lost 5 bases, leaving 5 bases of the junction unmatched. The CDR3 is made up of 15 amino acids. Germline V gene sequence: CDR1 SGHTA, CDR2 FQGTGA. CDR3 region: CASSPGGGAQETQYF. The CDR3, as DNA: TGTGCCAGCAGCCCAGGCGGGGGGGCCCAAGAGACCCAGTACTTC.

The rearrangement joins TRBV1 to TRBJ2-1; the table's D call TRBD2 went unverified against the DNA. TRBV1 is an annotated pseudogene. This CDR3 has 20 residues. The DNA for the CDR3 is TGCACCAGCAGCCTATACGGGGGACTAGCGGCCCACCCGTCTAGCAATGAGCAGTTCTTC. This encodes CTSSLYGGLAAHPSSNEQFF.

V is TRBV11-3 and J is TRBJ1-1; TRBD1 might be the D (5 bases). The V end was cut by 1 base, the J end by 7 bases, with 10 bases between. The CDR3 has 13 amino acids. Germline-derived CDR1 and CDR2 are SGHNT and YENEEA. CDR3: CASSLAGGGEAFF. As DNA, the CDR3 is TGTGCCAGCAGCTTAGCTGGCGGGGGTGAAGCTTTCTTT.

Worth noting for this clone: It is unclear where the CDR3 begins or ends on the DNA, so no DNA is shown, and the CDR3 is as TCRdb lists it. V is TRBV12-2 and J is TRBJ2-2; the D segment call TRBD1 is taken from the table without a DNA check. TRBV12-2 is annotated as a pseudogene. The CDR3 is made up of 18 amino acids, end residues included. CDR3: CASRQVGVGTFNTGELFF.

V gene TRBV4-3 combines with J gene TRBJ1-6; possible D gene TRBD1, 5 bases. The V end was cut by 1 base, the J end by 10 bases, with 5 bases between. There are 12 residues in the CDR3. Germline assignment: CDR1 LGHNA and CDR2 YSLEER. CDR3 sequence reads: CASSQGGSPLHF. Written as DNA, the CDR3 is TGCGCCAGCAGCCAAGGGGGGTCACCCCTCCACTTT.